This T cell receptor beta chain was recorded in a study of blood T cell repertoires in COVID-19. Study in general: From T cells, B-cell-depleted T cells, or PBMCs came the material, which was cDNA or gDNA.

The CDR3 extends over 14 amino acids. Germline V gene sequence: CDR1 MNHEY, CDR2 SVGAGI. V gave up 6 bases and J gave up 1 base, with 9 bases separating them. Profiled with immunoSEQ multiplex PCR; TCRdb holds only in-frame clones, not every one. The sample contains roughly 230,000 clones, approximately 80% of which appear only once. Sequenced sample: peripheral blood. This chain uses TRBV6-5 with TRBJ2-2; D not certain. This clonotype originated in a woman aged 45 to 65 with acute or convalescent COVID-19. Here the CDR3 reads CASRYSENTGELFF. CDR3 sequence (DNA): TGTGCCAGCAGATACAGCGAGAACACCGGGGAGCTGTTTTTT.